This T cell receptor beta chain appears in the sequencing data of a study of early T cells in non-severe SARS-CoV-2 infection. Across the study: Unsorted whole-blood RNA was sequenced in bulk, leaving chains unpaired.

Germline loops: CDR1 MDHEN, CDR2 SYDVKM. The CDR3 has 14 residues. Trimming cost V 5 bases and J 6 bases, with 17 bases left between them. Individually, cDNA molecules had unique molecular identifiers attached to them. From the 5' RACE reads, TCRdb called clonotypes with MiXCR, one entry per CDR3 protein. The sample contains just over 70,000 distinct CDR3 sequences, approximately 12% of which appear only once. This clonotype was seen many times. No antigen is known for it. Notes on the study in general: A preference for anti-spike CD8 responses marked VDJdb matching, which missed private and CD4 specificities.

The sequence derives from an adult who was a healthcare worker with PCR-confirmed SARS-CoV-2 infection or an uninfected control (not recorded which). V and J are TRBV28 and TRBJ2-7; D tentatively fits TRBD1 or TRBD2 (5 bases each). Sequencing used whole blood. In nucleotides, the CDR3 is TGTGCCAGCAGTCCGCCCGGGGCGATTTCCGAGCAGTACTTC. Encoded protein: CASSPPGAISEQYF.